Following are 22 T cell receptor beta chains from one sample sequenced in a study of vaccination and CD4 T cells after COVID-19. The treatment here: roughly nine-day PBMC culture with coronavirus spike peptide pools or control peptides (ViraFEST assay). Ahead of the COVID-19 pandemic (2011-2018), the CD4+ T cells of the unexposed donor were collected. The antigens these receptors bind are not known. With the Oncomine TCR Beta short-read assay, DNA from cultured CD4+ T cells was sequenced. Genomic DNA was drawn out of CD4+ T cells grown in culture. TCRdb fed the PCR reads into MiXCR, producing one record per CDR3 protein. The repertoire includes 8,500 to 9,500 distinct CDR3 sequences, around 42% of them detected once, and less than 30% sits in the top ten. Material: CD4+ T cells from blood, cultured in vitro. All receptors derive from a human donor in good health.

The CDR3, as DNA: TGTGCCAGCGTGGGAGCGGGGGATACGCAGTATTTT. Translating it yields CASVGAGDTQYF. This chain joins TRBV2 and TRBJ2-3, with TRBD2 matching 7 bases. Per germline, CDR1 SNHLY and CDR2 FYNNEI. This CDR3 region has 12 residues. The junction had 5 bases not matched to a gene; V was cut back by 8 bases and J by 6 bases.

This clonotype came up a few times. This sequence joins TRBV18 and TRBJ1-2; 8 bases fit TRBD1. The V gene's germline CDR1 is KGHSH and CDR2 LQKENI. The CDR3 is 14 residues long. V lost 5 bases to trimming and J lost 4 bases; unmatched junction nucleotides: 6. The CDR3 sequence: CASSAPGTGYGYTF. The DNA of the CDR3 is TGTGCCAGCTCAGCCCCCGGGACAGGCTATGGCTACACCTTC.

The table lists this clonotype with a few counts. V gene TRBV20-1 combines with J gene TRBJ1-1; tentatively, D is TRBD1 (6 bases). Between the trimmed V and J ends, which lost 5 bases and 7 bases, there was a span of 20 bases. The CDR3 is made up of 14 amino acids. Germline CDR1 is DFQATT and CDR2 is SNEGSKA (reference sequence). This CDR3 reads CSAGGRGIGGEAFF. DNA for the CDR3: TGCAGTGCTGGGGGCCGTGGGATAGGGGGTGAAGCTTTCTTT.

The sample holds a few counts of this clonotype. This sequence joins TRBV7-9 and TRBJ2-6; possible D gene TRBD1, 6 bases. CDR1 SEHNR and CDR2 FQNEAQ come from the germline V gene (reference sequence). V lost 6 bases and J lost 0, with 18 bases in between. CDR3 size: 18 residues. DNA for the CDR3: TGTGCCAGCAGGATAACGACAGGAAAGGTCTCTGGGGCCAACGTCCTGACTTTC. This codes for CASRITTGKVSGANVLTF.

This clonotype was recorded a few times. CDR3 DNA: TGTGCCAGTAGTATGGGGAGACAGGGGTCGCACTATGGCTACACCTTC. This gives the protein CASSMGRQGSHYGYTF. The chain recombines TRBV19 with TRBJ1-2; 8 positions match TRBD1. J lost 3 bases, V lost 3 bases, and 9 bases had no gene match. The V gene's germline CDR1 is LNHDA and CDR2 SQIVND (reference sequence). The CDR3 totals 16 residues.

The chain carries TRBV18 and TRBJ2-7; a weak D match, TRBD2 (7 bases). Deletions cut 1 base from V and 4 bases from J, with 20 bases between. The CDR3 length is 17 residues. Germline CDR1 is KGHSH and CDR2 is LQKENI. As DNA, the CDR3 is TGTGCCAGCTCACCACGGGCTAGGGGGGGACTCCCGTACGAGCAGTACTTC. This encodes CASSPRARGGLPYEQYF.

V gene TRBV18 combines with J gene TRBJ2-7, with TRBD2 matching over 13 bases. This CDR3 spans 14 amino acids. CDR1 is KGHSH and CDR2 is LQKENI in the germline V gene. V was pared by 4 bases and J by 6 bases, with 3 bases of the junction left unmatched. The CDR3 protein is CASSRTSGSFEQYF. DNA of the CDR3: TGTGCCAGCTCACGGACTAGCGGGAGCTTCGAGCAGTACTTC.

There are a few counts of this clonotype. The chain joins TRBV28 to TRBJ1-5, with TRBD1 identical over 7 bases. Germline loops: CDR1 MDHEN, CDR2 SYDVKM. Trimming removed 2 bases from V and 0 bases from J; junction bases left unmatched: 10. The CDR3 contains 18 residues. The CDR3 loop reads CASSLMSGQRYSNQPQHF. CDR3 bases: TGTGCCAGCAGTTTAATGTCGGGACAGAGATATAGCAATCAGCCCCAGCATTTT.

This clonotype appeared a few times. V is TRBV25-1 and J is TRBJ2-5; 7 bases are shared with TRBD1. Germline V CDR1 and CDR2: MGHDK, SYGVNS. This CDR3 is 17 amino acids long. V lost 1 base and J lost 2; bases outside the gene matches: 10. CDR3 sequence: CASSEWVDRAAQETQYF. In nucleotides, the CDR3 is TGTGCCAGCAGTGAATGGGTCGACAGGGCAGCGCAAGAGACCCAGTACTTC.

The CDR3 loop reads CASSKGWGETQYF. The CDR3 DNA reads TGTGCCAGCAGTAAGGGGTGGGGAGAGACCCAGTACTTC. The chain couples TRBV28 to TRBJ2-5; D is possibly TRBD1 (5 bases). The CDR3 sequence is 13 residues long. The ends were cut back, 5 bases at V and 4 bases at J, with 11 bases in the middle. The germline CDR1 and CDR2 sequences are MDHEN and SYDVKM.

The V call is TRBV7-3, the J call TRBJ2-1, with TRBD2 identical over 8 bases. The J segment lost 9 bases and the V segment lost 5 bases, leaving 6 bases of the junction unmatched. CDR3 size: 13 residues. The germline V gene encodes CDR1 SGHTA and CDR2 FQGTGA. The CDR3 nucleotides read TGTGCCAGCAGCCCCGGGCTAGCGGGTGAGCAGTTCTTC. Translating gives CASSPGLAGEQFF.

This chain joins TRBV2 and TRBJ1-6, with D unresolved. Germline values: CDR1 SNHLY, CDR2 FYNNEI. The length of the CDR3 is 13 residues. The germline V and J ends were trimmed by 6 bases and 6 bases, with 9 bases remaining between them. CDR3 loop: CASSLTGNSPLHF. As DNA, the CDR3 is TGTGCCAGCAGCCTGACGGGTAATTCACCCCTCCACTTT.

The rearrangement links TRBV6-1 to TRBJ2-1; 11 bases line up with TRBD2. The germline CDR1 and CDR2 sequences are MNHNS and SASEGT. The length of the CDR3 is 15 residues. With 6 bases clipped from V and 4 bases from J, the junction kept 5 bases outside the gene matches. Here the CDR3 reads CASRLAGGPYNEQFF. The CDR3 DNA sequence: TGTGCCAGCAGATTAGCGGGAGGGCCTTACAATGAGCAGTTCTTC.

This chain links TRBV5-1 with TRBJ2-3; no definite D call. The germline V gene has CDR1 SGHRS and CDR2 YFSETQ. The ends were cut back, 2 bases at V and 5 bases at J, with 9 bases in the middle. The CDR3 is made up of 13 amino acids. The CDR3 protein is CASSFERIDTQYF. CDR3 bases: TGCGCCAGCAGCTTTGAGCGAATAGATACGCAGTATTTT.

The chain employs TRBV20-1 and TRBJ2-1; TRBD2 matches 10 bases. This CDR3 comprises 15 residues. CDR1 and CDR2 from the germline V gene are DFQATT and SNEGSKA (reference sequence). Trimming took 5 bases from V and 1 from J; bases not matched to a gene: 5. This CDR3 is CSAARTSGSYNEQFF. The CDR3 nucleotides are TGCAGTGCTGCAAGGACTAGCGGTTCCTACAATGAGCAGTTCTTC.

The genes are TRBV21-1 and TRBJ2-7. TRBV21-1 is a documented pseudogene. This CDR3 comprises 16 residues. CDR3 in amino acids: CASSKGRFGNSDEQYF. The CDR3 region has the DNA TGTGCCAGCAGCAAGGGCAGGTTCGGGAACTCCGACGAGCAGTACTTC.

CDR3 region: CASSWYGEQYF. The CDR3 nucleotides are TGTGCCAGCAGCTGGTACGGCGAGCAGTACTTC. This rearrangement joins TRBV11-2 to TRBJ2-7; D is unresolved. V was shortened by 4 bases and J by 6 bases, with 7 bases between the two germline ends. The germline V gene encodes CDR1 SGHAT and CDR2 FQNNGV. This CDR3 contains 11 residues.

The chain has TRBV20-1 and TRBJ2-7; 8 bases are shared with TRBD1. CDR3 length equals 15 residues. The junction had 10 bases not matched to a gene; V was cut back by 4 bases and J by 2 bases. CDR1 DFQATT and CDR2 SNEGSKA come from the germline V gene (reference sequence). The CDR3: CSAKGRGLSTYEQYF. CDR3 in DNA: TGCAGTGCTAAAGGCAGGGGGCTATCTACCTACGAGCAGTACTTC.

CDR3 region: CSASKGLRNQPQHF. The CDR3, as DNA: TGCAGTGCTTCTAAGGGGCTCCGCAATCAGCCCCAGCATTTT. The rearrangement links TRBV20-1 to TRBJ1-5; the D gene is possibly TRBD1 (5 bases). The V end was cut by 5 bases, the J end by 2 bases, with 13 bases between. CDR3 length: 14 residues. Germline loops: CDR1 DFQATT, CDR2 SNEGSKA (reference sequence).

This clonotype occurred a few times. V gene TRBV24-1 combines with J gene TRBJ2-1; 11 bases line up with TRBD2. Germline trimming cut 3 bases from V and 3 bases from J; bases unmatched to any gene: 6. This CDR3 spans 17 amino acids. Per germline, CDR1 KGHDR and CDR2 SFDVKD. CDR3 protein: CATSDPGTSGIYNEQFF. CDR3 coding DNA: TGTGCCACCAGTGATCCAGGGACTAGCGGAATCTACAATGAGCAGTTCTTC.

J is TRBJ2-6 and V is TRBV7-9; D perhaps matches TRBD2 (6 bases). Germline loops: CDR1 SEHNR, CDR2 FQNEAQ (reference sequence). Trimming took off 8 bases at V and 0 bases at J, with 11 bases between the two ends. The CDR3 loop spans 15 amino acids. The CDR3: CASEKGGSGANVLTF. The CDR3 bases are TGTGCCAGCGAGAAGGGAGGCTCTGGGGCCAACGTCCTGACTTTC.

This rearrangement joins TRBV7-3 to TRBJ2-3; D is unresolved. With 4 bases removed from V and 0 bases from J, the gap between germline ends came to 5 bases. Germline V lookup: CDR1 SGHTA, CDR2 FQGTGA. This CDR3 comprises 13 residues. CDR3 protein: CASSSTSTDTQYF. CDR3 in DNA: TGTGCCAGCAGCTCAACTAGCACAGATACGCAGTATTTT.